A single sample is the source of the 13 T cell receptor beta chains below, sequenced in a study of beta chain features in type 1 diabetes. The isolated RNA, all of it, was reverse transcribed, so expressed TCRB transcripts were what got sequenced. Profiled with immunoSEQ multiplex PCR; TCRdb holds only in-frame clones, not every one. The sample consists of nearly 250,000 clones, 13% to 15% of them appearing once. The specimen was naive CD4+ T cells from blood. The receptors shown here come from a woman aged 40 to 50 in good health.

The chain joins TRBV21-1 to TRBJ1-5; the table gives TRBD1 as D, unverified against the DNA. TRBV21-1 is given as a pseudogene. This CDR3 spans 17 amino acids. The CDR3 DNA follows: TGTGCCAGCAGCAAACCAAAGACAGGGGTGGGCAATCAGCCCCAGCATTTT. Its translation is CASSKPKTGVGNQPQHF.

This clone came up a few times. The CDR3 DNA sequence: TGCGCCAGCAGCTTGGGCCTCGGGGGGGTACAAGAGACCCAGTACTTC. Its protein is CASSLGLGGVQETQYF. The J gene is TRBJ2-5, the V gene TRBV5-1, with 8 bases identical to TRBD2. Per the germline V gene, CDR1 is SGHRS and CDR2 is YFSETQ. V gave up 0 bases and J gave up 2 bases; unmatched junction bases: 6. The CDR3 contains 16 residues.

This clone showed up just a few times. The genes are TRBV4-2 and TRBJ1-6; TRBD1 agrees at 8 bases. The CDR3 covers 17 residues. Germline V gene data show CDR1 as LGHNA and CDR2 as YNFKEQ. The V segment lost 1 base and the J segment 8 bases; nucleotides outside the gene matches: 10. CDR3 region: CASSQGTGSVDDSPLHF. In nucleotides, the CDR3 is TGTGCCAGCAGCCAAGGGACAGGGTCCGTCGATGATTCACCCCTCCACTTT.

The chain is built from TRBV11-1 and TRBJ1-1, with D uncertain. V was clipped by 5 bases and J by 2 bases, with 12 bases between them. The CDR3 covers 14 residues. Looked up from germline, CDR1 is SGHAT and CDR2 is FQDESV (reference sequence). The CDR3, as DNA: TGTGCCAGCAGCCCCGCGGTGGCCAACACTGAAGCTTTCTTT. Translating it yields CASSPAVANTEAFF. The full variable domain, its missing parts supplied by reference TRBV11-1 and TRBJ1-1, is EAEVAQSPRYKITEKSQAVAFWCDPISGHATLYWYRQILGQGPELLVQFQDESVVDDSQLPKDRFSAERLKGVDSTLKIQPAELGDSAMYLCASSPAVANTEAFFGQGTRLTVV.

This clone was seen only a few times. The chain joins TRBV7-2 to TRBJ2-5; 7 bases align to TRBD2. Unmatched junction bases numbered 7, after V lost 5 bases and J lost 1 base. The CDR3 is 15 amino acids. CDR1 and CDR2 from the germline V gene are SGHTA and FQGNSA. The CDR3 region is CASSRDYPSQETQYF. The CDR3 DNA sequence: TGTGCCAGCAGCCGGGACTACCCCTCCCAAGAGACCCAGTACTTC.

CDR3 sequence (DNA): TGTGCCAGCAGCTACATGGAGTTGGGCACCGGGGAGCTGTTTTTT. Amino acid sequence: CASSYMELGTGELFF. The chain recombines TRBV6-5 with TRBJ2-2; D is ambiguous. CDR1 and CDR2 (germline): MNHEY, SVGAGI. The CDR3 is 15 residues long. V was pared by 6 bases and J by 4 bases, with 15 bases between.

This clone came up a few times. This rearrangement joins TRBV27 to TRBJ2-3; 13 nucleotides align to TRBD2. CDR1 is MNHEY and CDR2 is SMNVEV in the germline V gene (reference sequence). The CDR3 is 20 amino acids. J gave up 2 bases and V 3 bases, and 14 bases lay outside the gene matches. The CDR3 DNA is TGTGCCAGCAGTTTCCGACTAGCGGGGGGCCTCCTGACATACACAGATACGCAGTATTTT. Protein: CASSFRLAGGLLTYTDTQYF.

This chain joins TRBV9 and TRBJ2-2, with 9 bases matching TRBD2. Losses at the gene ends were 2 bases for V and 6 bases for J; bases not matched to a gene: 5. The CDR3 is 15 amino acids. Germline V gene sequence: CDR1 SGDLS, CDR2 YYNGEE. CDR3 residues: CASSVRGLAAGELFF. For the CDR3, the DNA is TGTGCCAGCAGCGTCAGGGGACTAGCCGCCGGGGAGCTGTTTTTT.

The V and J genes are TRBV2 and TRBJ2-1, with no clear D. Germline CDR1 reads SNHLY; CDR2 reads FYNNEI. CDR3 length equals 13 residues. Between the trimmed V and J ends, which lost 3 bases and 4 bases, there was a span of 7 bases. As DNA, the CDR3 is TGTGCCAGCAGTGAGCGTGTATACAATGAGCAGTTCTTC. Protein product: CASSERVYNEQFF.

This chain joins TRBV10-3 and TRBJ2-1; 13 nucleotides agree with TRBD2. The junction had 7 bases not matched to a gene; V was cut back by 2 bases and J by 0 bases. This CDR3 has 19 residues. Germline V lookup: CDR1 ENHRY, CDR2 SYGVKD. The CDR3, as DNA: TGTGCCATCAGTGAGGGGACTAGCGGGGCCCCGAGCTCCTACAATGAGCAGTTCTTC. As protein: CAISEGTSGAPSSYNEQFF.

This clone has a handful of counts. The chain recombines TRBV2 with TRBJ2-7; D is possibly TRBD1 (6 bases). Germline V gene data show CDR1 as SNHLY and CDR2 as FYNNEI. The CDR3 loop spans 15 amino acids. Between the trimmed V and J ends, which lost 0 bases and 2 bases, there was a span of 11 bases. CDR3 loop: CASSEAVGGPYEQYF. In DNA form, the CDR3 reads TGTGCCAGCAGTGAAGCTGTTGGGGGCCCCTACGAGCAGTACTTC.

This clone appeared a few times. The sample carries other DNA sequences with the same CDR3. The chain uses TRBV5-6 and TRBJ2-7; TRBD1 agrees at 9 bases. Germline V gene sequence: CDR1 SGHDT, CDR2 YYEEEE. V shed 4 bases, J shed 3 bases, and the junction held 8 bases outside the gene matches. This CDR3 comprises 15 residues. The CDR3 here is CASSAGQGDGYEQYF. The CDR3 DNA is TGTGCCAGCAGCGCGGGACAGGGTGACGGCTACGAGCAGTACTTC.

The CDR3 DNA sequence: TGTGCCAGCAGCTTGACTAGCGGGGGGGCGGGGCAAGAGACCCAGTACTTC. It translates to CASSLTSGGAGQETQYF. The rearrangement joins TRBV7-2 to TRBJ2-5, with 14 bases that match TRBD2. Looked up from germline, CDR1 is SGHTA and CDR2 is FQGNSA. There are 17 residues in the CDR3. Trimming took 3 bases from V and 2 from J; bases not matched to a gene: 5.